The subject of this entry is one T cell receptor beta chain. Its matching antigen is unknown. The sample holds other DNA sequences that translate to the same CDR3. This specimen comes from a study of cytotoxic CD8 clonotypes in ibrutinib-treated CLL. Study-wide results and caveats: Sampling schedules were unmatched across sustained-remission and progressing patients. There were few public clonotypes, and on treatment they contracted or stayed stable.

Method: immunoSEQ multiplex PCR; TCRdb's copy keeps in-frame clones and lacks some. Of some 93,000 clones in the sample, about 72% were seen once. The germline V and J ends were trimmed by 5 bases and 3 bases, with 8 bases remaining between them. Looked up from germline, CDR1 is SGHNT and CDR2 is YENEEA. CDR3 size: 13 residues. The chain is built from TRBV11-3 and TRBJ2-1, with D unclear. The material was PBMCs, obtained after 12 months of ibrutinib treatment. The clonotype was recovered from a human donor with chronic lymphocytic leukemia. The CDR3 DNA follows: TGTGCCAGCAGCCTTACTGGCTACAATGAGCAGTTCTTC. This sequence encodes CASSLTGYNEQFF.